These 9 T cell receptor beta chains share one sample of origin, sequenced in a study of blood T cell repertoires in COVID-19. TCRdb's copy holds only in-frame clones and misses some; the assay was immunoSEQ multiplex PCR. The sample has 180,000 or so clones, roughly 84% seen once; the top ten hold about 9.4%. Material for sequencing was peripheral blood. The receptors shown here come from a woman of 80 years or more with acute or convalescent COVID-19.

This chain joins TRBV11-2 and TRBJ1-1, with no clear D. Germline V gene lookup returns CDR1 SGHAT and CDR2 FQNNGV. The CDR3 has 13 amino acids. The ends were cut back, 8 bases at V and 3 bases at J, with 13 bases in the middle. CDR3 coding DNA: TGTGCCAGCCTTTCTCAGTTGGACACTGAAGCTTTCTTT. Translated: CASLSQLDTEAFF.

The chain couples TRBV7-9 to TRBJ1-2; tentative D call: TRBD1 (5 bases). The CDR3 spans 12 residues. Germline-derived CDR1 and CDR2 are SEHNR and FQNEAQ (reference sequence). Trimming cost V 0 bases and J 8 bases, with 7 bases left between them. CDR3 loop: CASSLARGGYTF. CDR3 DNA sequence: TGTGCCAGCAGCTTAGCGCGGGGGGGCTACACCTTC.

The V gene is TRBV7-9, the J gene TRBJ1-1, with 8 bases fitting TRBD1. Germline-derived CDR1 and CDR2 are SEHNR and FQNEAQ (reference sequence). Losses at the gene ends were 4 bases for V and 2 bases for J; bases not matched to a gene: 6. This CDR3 contains 15 residues. CDR3 residues: CASSSNRGYNTEAFF. In DNA form, the CDR3 reads TGTGCCAGCAGCTCCAACAGGGGGTATAACACTGAAGCTTTCTTT.

In DNA form, the CDR3 reads TGTGCCAGCAGCGCTGAGGGCCACTCGACCTACGAGCAGTACTTC. Its translation: CASSAEGHSTYEQYF. The genes are TRBV6-5 and TRBJ2-7, with D perhaps TRBD2 (5 bases). With 6 bases removed from V and 2 bases from J, the gap between germline ends came to 17 bases. This CDR3 comprises 15 residues. Germline assignment: CDR1 MNHEY and CDR2 SVGAGI.

The chain recombines TRBV6-6 with TRBJ2-7, with 8 bases that match TRBD2. V was clipped by 0 bases and J by 5 bases; unmatched bases: 6. The CDR3 consists of 15 residues. CDR1 is MNHNY and CDR2 is SVGAGI in the germline V gene (reference sequence). The CDR3 spells CASSYSSGGPDEQYF. The CDR3 coding sequence is TGTGCCAGCAGTTACTCGTCGGGAGGGCCGGACGAGCAGTACTTC.

The chain carries TRBV10-1 and TRBJ1-1, with D hard to call. CDR3 size: 13 residues. Trimming removed 2 bases at V and 2 bases at J, with 6 bases between. From germline, CDR1 is WNHNN and CDR2 SYGVQD (reference sequence). The CDR3 region is CASSELVNTEAFF. DNA for the CDR3: TGCGCCAGCAGTGAGCTAGTTAACACTGAAGCTTTCTTT.

For the CDR3, the DNA is TGTGCCACCAGCAGAGGGGCTACCGGGACACCTATCTACGAGCAGTACTTC. Translated: CATSRGATGTPIYEQYF. The J gene is TRBJ2-7, the V gene TRBV15, with a tentative D call TRBD1 (6 bases). Germline assignment: CDR1 LNHNV and CDR2 YYDKDF (reference sequence). The length of the CDR3 is 17 residues. V was cut by 1 base and J by 3 bases, with 19 bases left in between.

The gene calls are TRBV5-1 and TRBJ2-7; TRBD1 aligns across 8 bases. V shed 7 bases, J shed 1 base, and the junction held 7 bases outside the gene matches. Germline CDR1 is SGHRS and CDR2 is YFSETQ. The CDR3 covers 14 residues. DNA for the CDR3: TGCGCCAGCGGGGACAGGCCACGATCCTACGAGCAGTACTTC. Protein product: CASGDRPRSYEQYF. The whole variable domain, filled in from reference TRBV5-1 and TRBJ2-7, reads KAGVTQTPRYLIKTRGQQVTLSCSPISGHRSVSWYQQTPGQGLQFLFEYFSETQRNKGNFPGRFSGRQFSNSRSEMNVSTLELGDSALYLCASGDRPRSYEQYFGPGTRLTVT.

The chain is built from TRBV5-4 and TRBJ1-1; the D is unclear. Germline values: CDR1 SGHNT, CDR2 YYREEE (reference sequence). The CDR3 loop spans 16 amino acids. The V end lost 0 bases, the J end lost 1 base, and 13 bases lay between the germline ends. CDR3 in amino acids: CASSLDAPLTNTEAFF. In DNA, the CDR3 is TGTGCCAGCAGCTTGGACGCTCCGCTAACGAACACTGAAGCTTTCTTT.